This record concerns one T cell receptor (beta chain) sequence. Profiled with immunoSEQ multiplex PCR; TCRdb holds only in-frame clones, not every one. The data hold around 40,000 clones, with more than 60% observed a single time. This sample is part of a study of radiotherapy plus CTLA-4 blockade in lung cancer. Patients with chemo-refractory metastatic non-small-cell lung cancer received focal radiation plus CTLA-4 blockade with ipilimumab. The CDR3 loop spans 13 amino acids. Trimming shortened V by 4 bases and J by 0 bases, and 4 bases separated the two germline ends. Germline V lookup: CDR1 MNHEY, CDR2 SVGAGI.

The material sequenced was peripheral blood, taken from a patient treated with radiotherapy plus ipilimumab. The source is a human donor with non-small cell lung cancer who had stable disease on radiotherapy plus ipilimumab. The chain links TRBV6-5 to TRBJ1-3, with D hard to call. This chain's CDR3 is CASSSHSGNTIYF. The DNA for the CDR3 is TGTGCCAGCAGTTCCCACTCTGGAAACACCATATATTTT.